A selection of T cell receptor beta chains follows, all from one sample in a study of blood T cell repertoires in COVID-19. Repertoires were generated with immunoSEQ multiplex PCR, while TCRdb's copy carries only in-frame clones and drops some. The sample shows roughly 160,000 clones, approximately 91% of them seen only once. The sample was peripheral blood. Receptor source: a man younger than 30 with COVID-19, enrolled during active disease. CDR3s include the opening cysteine and the closing phenylalanine or tryptophan. A D gene is named only where the DNA matches it firmly. Clone size appears in some rows only: once, few, many, or a class for an expanded clone.

v_gene	j_gene	abundance	d_gene	CDR3aa	CDR3nt
TRBV9	TRBJ1-2	.	.	CASSAGVANYGYTF	TGTGCCAGCAGCGCCGGAGTAGCTAACTATGGCTACACCTTC
TRBV5-1	TRBJ1-2	.	TRBD1	CASSLDRGTYGYTF	TGCGCCAGCAGCCTGGACAGGGGGACCTATGGCTACACCTTC
TRBV12-2	TRBJ2-1	once	.	CASRLASVRGTSVKGSYNEQFF	TGTGCAAGTCGCTTAGCGTCTGTAAGAGGGACTAGTGTTAAGGGCTCCTACAATGAGCAGTTCTTC
TRBV9	TRBJ2-7	.	TRBD2	CASSVEGRGAPYEQYF	TGTGCCAGCAGCGTAGAGGGGAGGGGCGCCCCGTACGAGCAGTACTTC
TRBV5-1	TRBJ2-7	few	.	CASRPGQGSYEQYF	TGCGCCAGCCGCCCCGGGCAGGGCTCCTACGAGCAGTACTTC
TRBV4-3	TRBJ2-7	.	.	CASSHTSSNSYEQYF	TGCGCCAGCAGCCACACTTCCTCCAACTCCTACGAGCAGTACTTC
TRBV7-6	TRBJ2-2	.	TRBD2	CASRGPSGNAGELFF	TGTGCCAGCCGCGGTCCTAGCGGGAATGCCGGGGAGCTGTTTTTT
TRBV18	TRBJ2-6	.	TRBD1	CASSPSGGSGANVLTF	TGTGCCAGCTCACCCTCAGGGGGCTCTGGGGCCAACGTCCTGACTTTC
TRBV24-1	TRBJ2-6	.	.	CATSDMKGPGANVLTF	TGTGCCACCAGTGATATGAAGGGGCCCGGGGCCAACGTCCTGACTTTC
TRBV19	TRBJ2-1	.	TRBD2	CASNLAGTYNEQFF	TGTGCCAGTAATCTAGCGGGAACCTACAATGAGCAGTTCTTC
TRBV28	TRBJ1-1	once	.	CASSAAGDTEAFF	TGTGCCAGCAGTGCTGCAGGGGACACTGAAGCTTTCTTT
TRBV7-9	TRBJ2-1	.	.	CASSPGGWERNEQFF	TGTGCCAGCAGCCCAGGCGGGTGGGAGCGCAATGAGCAGTTCTTC
TRBV2	TRBJ2-4	.	.	CASGGGRYDNIQYF	TGTGCCAGCGGGGGCGGGAGATATGATAACATTCAGTACTTC
TRBV19	TRBJ2-2	.	.	CASNRQTNTGELFF	TGTGCCAGTAACAGACAGACGAACACCGGGGAGCTGTTTTTT
TRBV19	TRBJ1-2	.	.	CASSIVAGDGYTF	TGTGCCAGTAGTATAGTAGCCGGGGATGGCTACACCTTC
TRBV14	TRBJ1-6	.	.	CASSPGFNSPLHF	TGTGCCAGCAGCCCAGGGTTTAATTCACCCCTCCACTTT